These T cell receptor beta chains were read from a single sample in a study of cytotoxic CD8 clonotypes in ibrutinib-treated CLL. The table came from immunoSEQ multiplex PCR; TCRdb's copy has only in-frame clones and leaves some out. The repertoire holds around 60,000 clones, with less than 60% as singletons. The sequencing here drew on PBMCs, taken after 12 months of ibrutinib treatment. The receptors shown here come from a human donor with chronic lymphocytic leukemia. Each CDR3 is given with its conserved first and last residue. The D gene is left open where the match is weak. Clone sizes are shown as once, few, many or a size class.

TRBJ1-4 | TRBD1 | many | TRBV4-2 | CASSRRQGWEKGLFF | TGTGCCAGCAGCCGCCGACAGGGTTGGGAAAAGGGACTGTTTTTT